This TCR beta chain derives from a study of T-cell memory formation after mild COVID-19. General study points: Clones shrinking between day 15 and 85 showed a balanced CD4/CD8 split, and those that grew later tilted toward CD4+.

CDR1 MNHNS and CDR2 SASEGT come from the germline V gene. The CDR3 is made up of 16 amino acids. V shed 6 bases and J shed 2 bases, with 19 bases lying between them. TCRdb recomputed calls from the 5' RACE reads with MiXCR, one row per CDR3 protein. The sample contains some 180,000 distinct CDR3 sequences, over 10% of which appear only once. This clonotype has a handful of counts. Its antigen is not known. The sequencing input was PBMCs or a T cell subset sorted from them (not recorded which). This chain joins TRBV6-1 and TRBJ1-1; no clear D. The clonotype originates from a man between 18 and 29 years old who had mild COVID-19 (a few samples of this study predate the infection). Cell type and time point are not known. The CDR3 nucleotides are TGTGCCAGCAGCCCCGGGAGGTTCGTGTTAAACACTGAAGCTTTCTTT. This codes for CASSPGRFVLNTEAFF.